The 28 T cell receptor beta chains below all came from one sample that was sequenced in a study of post-analysis software for immune sequencing data. Findings and caveats of the study: Patients carried several TRBV segments more frequently than controls did, and TRBV5-6, TRBV5-1 and TRBV20-1 were among them.

Libraries were made from TCR beta cDNA, and they carried unique molecular identifiers. Using its own MiXCR run on the PCR reads, TCRdb lists one record per CDR3 protein. The sample records some 690,000 distinct CDR3 sequences, about 32% being singletons. No antigen has been assigned to these receptors. The specimen sequenced was blood. The receptors stem from a girl aged 10 to 17 with multiple sclerosis.

The chain recombines TRBV20-1 with TRBJ1-2; 9 nucleotides agree with TRBD1. With 8 bases clipped from V and 4 bases from J, the junction kept 8 bases outside the gene matches. The CDR3 spans 13 residues. From germline, CDR1 is DFQATT and CDR2 SNEGSKA (reference sequence). CDR3 in DNA: TGCAGTCCGCGGACAGGGGACCTCTATGGCTACACCTTC. Translating it yields CSPRTGDLYGYTF.

The genes are TRBV12-3 or TRBV12-4 and TRBJ1-4; 8 bases fit TRBD1. V was clipped by 7 bases and J by 10 bases; unmatched bases: 26. This CDR3 is built from 19 residues. CDR3 amino acids: CASTVDRGKIAASRGKLFF. CDR3 nucleotide sequence: TGTGCCAGCACGGTCGACAGGGGTAAAATCGCTGCCTCGAGGGGAAAACTGTTTTTT.

The table lists this clonotype with many counts. The chain links TRBV6-5 to TRBJ1-2; TRBD1 matches at 8 bases. The V gene end was trimmed by 7 bases and the J gene end by 3 bases; junction bases not matched to a gene: 7. The CDR3 is made up of 14 amino acids. Germline CDR1 MNHEY, CDR2 SVGAGI. As DNA, the CDR3 is TGTGCCAGCATAGGGGCAGGGGGCGACTATGGCTACACCTTC. It yields the protein CASIGAGGDYGYTF.

This clonotype was detected only once. The chain uses TRBV5-1 and TRBJ1-1; 9 bases are shared with TRBD1. Germline CDR1 and CDR2: SGHRS and YFSETQ. The junction had 4 bases not matched to a gene; V was cut back by 1 base and J by 0 bases. The CDR3 has 16 amino acids. The CDR3 DNA follows: TGCGCCAGCAGCTTGTGGGGACAGGGTTTGAACACTGAAGCTTTCTTT. Protein sequence: CASSLWGQGLNTEAFF.

Ten or more counts support this clonotype. V usage is TRBV7-9 and J usage is TRBJ2-7; 9 nucleotides align to TRBD1. After removal of 1 base from V and 3 bases from J, the junction contained 4 bases not matched to a gene. Germline assignment: CDR1 SEHNR and CDR2 FQNEAQ (reference sequence). This CDR3 is 15 amino acids long. DNA for the CDR3: TGTGCCAGCAGCTTAGGTGCGGGACAGGGCTACGAGCAGTACTTC. It specifies CASSLGAGQGYEQYF.

The rearrangement joins TRBV10-3 to TRBJ1-5; no clear D gene. The V gene's germline CDR1 is ENHRY and CDR2 SYGVKD. CDR3 length: 17 amino acids. The ends were cut back, 2 bases at V and 0 bases at J, with 14 bases in the middle. In DNA form, the CDR3 reads TGTGCCATCAGTGAGACCGATTCAACAGTTAGCAATCAGCCCCAGCATTTT. Encoded protein: CAISETDSTVSNQPQHF.

The V call is TRBV15, the J call TRBJ2-2; the D gene could be TRBD1 or TRBD2 (5 bases each). V lost 4 bases and J lost 0, with 18 bases in between. In germline, CDR1 is LNHNV, CDR2 YYDKDF (reference sequence). The CDR3 totals 18 residues. This chain's CDR3 is CATSTTNGAGSNTGELFF. CDR3 DNA: TGTGCCACCAGCACTACTAACGGGGCAGGGTCGAACACCGGGGAGCTGTTTTTT.

The rearrangement joins TRBV7-2 to TRBJ1-2; D gene ambiguous. V was shortened by 0 bases and J by 3 bases, with 11 bases between the two germline ends. The CDR3 is made up of 15 amino acids. Germline V lookup: CDR1 SGHTA, CDR2 FQGNSA. As DNA, the CDR3 is TGTGCCAGCAGCTTAGCCGGCAGGCAGGACTATGGCTACACCTTC. Amino acids: CASSLAGRQDYGYTF.

The chain carries TRBV2 and TRBJ2-1; 12 bases map to TRBD2. This CDR3 region has 15 residues. Germline V lookup: CDR1 SNHLY, CDR2 FYNNEI. Losses at the gene ends were 6 bases for V and 4 bases for J; bases not matched to a gene: 4. The CDR3 reads CASRTSGGEYNEQFF. In DNA form, the CDR3 reads TGTGCCAGCAGGACTAGCGGGGGAGAATACAATGAGCAGTTCTTC. Full variable domain (missing parts from reference TRBV2 and TRBJ2-1): EPEVTQTPSHQVTQMGQEVILRCVPISNHLYFYWYRQILGQKVEFLVSFYNNEISEKSEIFDDQFSVERPDGSNFTLKIRSTKLEDSAMYFCASRTSGGEYNEQFFGPGTRLTVL.

V and J are TRBV5-1 and TRBJ1-1; possibly TRBD1 for D (6 bases). This CDR3 comprises 17 residues. The V and J ends lost 4 bases and 1 base respectively, with 20 bases between them. Germline V gene data show CDR1 as SGHRS and CDR2 as YFSETQ. The CDR3 sequence is CASSVGPSPRGNTEAFF. CDR3 in DNA: TGCGCCAGCAGCGTGGGGCCAAGCCCCAGGGGGAACACTGAAGCTTTCTTT.

This clonotype has a single count. A much larger clone differs from this one at a single base, so this may be a read error. The chain employs TRBV3-1 and TRBJ2-7; 8 bases are shared with TRBD2. After removal of 2 bases from V and 7 bases from J, the junction contained 13 bases not matched to a gene. The CDR3 runs 16 residues. The V gene's germline CDR1 is LGHDT and CDR2 YNNKEL (reference sequence). CDR3 sequence (DNA): TGTGCCAGCAGCCAATTTGGGCTAGCGGGCTACAATGAGCAGTACTTC. Protein sequence: CASSQFGLAGYNEQYF.

This clonotype was detected once. The V and J genes are TRBV7-2 and TRBJ2-1; no firm D call. The CDR3 sequence is 14 residues long. V lost 6 bases, J lost 5 bases, and 14 bases lay in between. Germline V lookup: CDR1 SGHTA, CDR2 FQGNSA. As DNA, the CDR3 is TGTGCCAGCAGGAGGTTAGCCCCGGACAATGAGCAGTTCTTC. This codes for CASRRLAPDNEQFF.

This clonotype came up a few times. The V call is TRBV29-1, the J call TRBJ1-1; D might be TRBD1 (6 bases). CDR3 length: 12 residues. Germline V lookup: CDR1 SQVTM, CDR2 ANQGSEA. V was shortened by 7 bases and J by 0 bases, with 9 bases between the two germline ends. For the CDR3, the DNA is TGCAGCGCGGGACACATGAACACTGAAGCTTTCTTT. Its protein product is CSAGHMNTEAFF.

The V gene is TRBV20-1, the J gene TRBJ1-1, with no clear D. Germline CDR1 is DFQATT and CDR2 is SNEGSKA (reference sequence). CDR3 size: 14 residues. Between the trimmed V and J ends, which lost 5 bases and 0 bases, there was a span of 13 bases. The CDR3 region has the DNA TGCAGTGCTGATATGGACCCGATGAACACTGAAGCTTTCTTT. It codes for CSADMDPMNTEAFF.

This chain uses TRBV7-9 with TRBJ2-1; D unclear. This CDR3 contains 13 residues. Per germline, CDR1 SEHNR and CDR2 FQNEAQ (reference sequence). Deletions cut 8 bases from V and 4 bases from J, with 12 bases between. This chain's CDR3 is CASADTNYNEQFF. The CDR3 nucleotides read TGTGCCAGCGCCGACACTAATTACAATGAGCAGTTCTTC.

In this sample, this clonotype turned up a few times. V usage is TRBV5-1 and J usage is TRBJ1-2; TRBD1 might be the D (5 bases). The germline V gene has CDR1 SGHRS and CDR2 YFSETQ. This CDR3 is built from 19 residues. V was trimmed by 1 base and J by 1 base, leaving 23 bases between them. The CDR3 DNA sequence: TGCGCCAGCAGCTTGAGTCTGACTCCACGAGGGGCCCTTAACTATGGCTACACCTTC. Translating gives CASSLSLTPRGALNYGYTF.

The chain employs TRBV12-3 or TRBV12-4 and TRBJ2-7, with D perhaps assigned TRBD1 or TRBD2 (6 bases each). The end of the DNA is better explained by TRBJ2-5, so the J call may be wrong. CDR3 size: 13 residues. CDR3 coding DNA: TGTGCCAGCAGTTTTCGCAGGGGAGGGACCCAGTACTTC. Amino acids: CASSFRRGGTQYF.

The chain employs TRBV2 and TRBJ1-1, with D possibly matching TRBD1 (6 bases). CDR1 is SNHLY and CDR2 is FYNNEI in the germline V gene. This CDR3 has 16 residues. The ends were cut back, 4 bases at V and 0 bases at J, with 15 bases in the middle. This CDR3 is CASSVGGGRMNTEAFF. As DNA, the CDR3 is TGTGCCAGCAGTGTAGGGGGGGGAAGAATGAACACTGAAGCTTTCTTT.

The V call is TRBV20-1, the J call TRBJ2-1; D call uncertain. V was pared by 0 bases and J by 0 bases, with 12 bases between. The CDR3 totals 16 residues. In germline, CDR1 is DFQATT, CDR2 SNEGSKA (reference sequence). The CDR3: CSARDPWTSSYNEQFF. CDR3 nucleotides: TGCAGTGCTAGAGATCCTTGGACGAGCTCCTACAATGAGCAGTTCTTC.

This clonotype was counted only a few times. V gene TRBV5-1 combines with J gene TRBJ1-4, with 8 nucleotides matching TRBD1. CDR1 and CDR2 (germline): SGHRS, YFSETQ. The CDR3 spans 15 residues. V trimming: 3 bases; J trimming: 7 bases; junction bases outside the gene matches: 8. The CDR3 loop reads CASSSPGTGSEKLFF. The CDR3 DNA sequence: TGCGCCAGCAGCTCGCCCGGGACAGGTAGTGAAAAACTGTTTTTT.

V is TRBV12-5 and J is TRBJ2-5; D is unclear. Near its end, the DNA agrees better with TRBJ2-7, so the J call may be wrong. CDR3 length: 11 amino acids. Germline V gives CDR1 LGHNT, CDR2 FRNRAP. For the CDR3, the DNA is TGTGCTAGTGGTTTGGGGGACGAGCAGTACTTC. As protein: CASGLGDEQYF.

In its sample, this clonotype was seen many times. J is TRBJ2-6 and V is TRBV5-1; D may be TRBD2 (5 bases). V gave up 2 bases and J gave up 1 base, with 7 bases separating them. This CDR3 has 15 amino acids. The germline V gene has CDR1 SGHRS and CDR2 YFSETQ. The CDR3 bases are TGCGCCAGCAGCTTAAGGGAGTCTGGGGCCAACGTCCTGACTTTC. Amino acids: CASSLRESGANVLTF.

The V gene is TRBV3-1, the J gene TRBJ2-5, with 9 nucleotides matching TRBD2. Per germline, CDR1 LGHDT and CDR2 YNNKEL (reference sequence). CDR3 length: 18 amino acids. Trimming cost V 4 bases and J 2 bases; bases outside gene matches: 14. CDR3 sequence: CASSLRFRLAGSQETQYF. The CDR3 DNA reads as TGTGCCAGCAGCCTCCGCTTCAGGCTAGCGGGGTCACAAGAGACCCAGTACTTC.

V and J are TRBV11-2 and TRBJ1-2; maybe TRBD1 (5 bases). Trimming stripped 2 bases from V and 2 bases from J, with 9 bases between. The CDR3 length is 14 residues. Germline loops: CDR1 SGHAT, CDR2 FQNNGV. In DNA form, the CDR3 reads TGTGCCAGCAGCTTAAGGGGAATGAACTATGGCTACACCTTC. As protein: CASSLRGMNYGYTF.

This clonotype was counted only a few times. J is TRBJ2-1 and V is TRBV27, with D perhaps matching TRBD2 (6 bases). The CDR3 totals 14 residues. Germline loops: CDR1 MNHEY, CDR2 SMNVEV (reference sequence). Trimming stripped 5 bases from V and 4 bases from J, with 12 bases between. The CDR3 spells CASSLRLDYNEQFF. CDR3 DNA: TGTGCCAGCAGTCTCCGACTAGATTACAATGAGCAGTTCTTC.

This clonotype was seen only a few times. This rearrangement joins TRBV29-1 to TRBJ2-1, with D unresolved. V lost 6 bases and J lost 9, with 15 bases in between. The CDR3 has 12 amino acids. Germline loops: CDR1 SQVTM, CDR2 ANQGSEA. The CDR3 DNA sequence: TGCAGCGTCGCCGGATCAGATCTTGAGCAGTTCTTC. Translating it yields CSVAGSDLEQFF.

This clonotype was counted at least ten times. The V call is TRBV11-2, the J call TRBJ2-7; tentatively, D is TRBD1 (6 bases). Trimming took 5 bases from V and 2 from J, leaving 19 bases between them. The CDR3 covers 16 residues. Germline-derived CDR1 and CDR2 are SGHAT and FQNNGV. The CDR3 here is CASSARQVKAPYEQYF. Here the CDR3 DNA reads TGTGCCAGCAGCGCGCGACAGGTGAAGGCGCCCTACGAGCAGTACTTC.

A note on this clonotype: This is likely a read error, given that the CDR3 carries no conserved phenylalanine or tryptophan at its end. V usage is TRBV6-6 and J usage is TRBJ1-6; the D is unclear. CDR3 length: 16 residues. The V end was cut by 0 bases, the J end by 6 bases, with 12 bases between. Germline V gene data show CDR1 as MNHNY and CDR2 as SVGAGI (reference sequence). The CDR3 DNA reads TGTGCCAGCAGTTACTCTCAGCCCTGGGGTAATTCACCCCTCCACTGT. Its translation is CASSYSQPWGNSPLHC.